A single sample is the source of the 29 T cell receptor beta chains below, sequenced in a study of shared T cell receptors in the human thymus. Profiling relied on immunoSEQ multiplex PCR, and the TCRdb table lists in-frame clones only, not all of them. Of some 700,000 clones in the sample, 80% to 90% were seen once. The same specimen was also included in a second study, on human thymus T cells.

Sequencing was performed on thymocytes. The receptors come from a girl under three years old with a congenital heart defect.

The chain links TRBV5-1 to TRBJ2-2; TRBD1 agrees at 9 bases. This CDR3 comprises 15 residues. CDR1 and CDR2 (germline): SGHRS, YFSETQ. Trimming took 4 bases from V and 7 from J; bases not matched to a gene: 8. DNA of the CDR3: TGCGCCAGCAGCGGGGGACAGGGCCGTCACGGGGAGCTGTTTTTT. It codes for CASSGGQGRHGELFF.

This sequence joins TRBV2 and TRBJ1-2; 7 bases map to TRBD1. The trim removed 9 bases at V and 6 bases at J, leaving 10 bases unmatched. The CDR3 extends over 13 amino acids. Germline CDR1 reads SNHLY; CDR2 reads FYNNEI. CDR3 region: CARMKQGPDGYTF. CDR3 nucleotide sequence: TGTGCCAGAATGAAACAGGGGCCGGATGGCTACACCTTC.

The chain joins TRBV6-6 to TRBJ2-1; 8 bases fit TRBD1. In germline, CDR1 is MNHNY, CDR2 SVGAGI (reference sequence). CDR3 size: 15 residues. V was clipped by 4 bases and J by 7 bases; unmatched bases: 9. CDR3 in amino acids: CASSFTPRGRNEQFF. The CDR3 DNA follows: TGTGCCAGCAGTTTTACGCCCAGGGGGCGGAATGAGCAGTTCTTC.

The chain joins TRBV27 to TRBJ1-2, with 7 bases aligning to TRBD1. The V gene's germline CDR1 is MNHEY and CDR2 SMNVEV (reference sequence). This CDR3 has 14 residues. The V segment lost 6 bases and the J segment 8 bases; nucleotides outside the gene matches: 12. This CDR3 is CASSPIRGARGYTF. The CDR3 nucleotides read TGTGCCAGCAGCCCCATCAGGGGGGCTAGGGGCTACACCTTC.

This chain connects TRBV28 to TRBJ1-5, with 7 bases lining up with TRBD1. This CDR3 comprises 18 residues. CDR1 is MDHEN, CDR2 SYDVKM, per germline. V shed 3 bases, J shed 0 bases, and the junction held 11 bases outside the gene matches. CDR3 DNA: TGTGCCAGCAGTTTCCCGGACAGGACCAACCCTAGCAATCAGCCCCAGCATTTT. Translation gives CASSFPDRTNPSNQPQHF.

The V call is TRBV7-9, the J call TRBJ2-7, with 11 positions matching TRBD1. This CDR3 has 19 amino acids. The germline CDR1 and CDR2 sequences are SEHNR and FQNEAQ (reference sequence). The J segment lost 1 base and the V segment lost 1 base, leaving 12 bases of the junction unmatched. Here the CDR3 DNA reads TGTGCCAGCAGCTTAGTTGTTCGGTTCGGGACAGGGGGTTCCTACGAGCAGTACTTC. This sequence encodes CASSLVVRFGTGGSYEQYF.

The rearrangement uses TRBV15 and TRBJ1-1; D unclear. Germline V gene sequence: CDR1 LNHNV, CDR2 YYDKDF (reference sequence). V lost 0 bases, J lost 4 bases, and 9 bases lay in between. The CDR3 extends over 14 amino acids. CDR3 DNA sequence: TGTGCCACCAGCAGAGATGTGGCAGTCACTGAAGCTTTCTTT. The encoded protein is CATSRDVAVTEAFF.

This chain uses TRBV4-1 with TRBJ1-1, with 10 bases that match TRBD1. The germline CDR1 and CDR2 sequences are MGHRA and YSYEKL. The CDR3 sequence is 21 residues long. With V trimmed by 1 base and J by 1 base, 18 bases remained unmatched. As DNA, the CDR3 is TGCGCCAGCAGCCAAGCCCCCAACGACCGGGACAGGGGACCCAAGAACACTGAAGCTTTCTTT. Encoded protein: CASSQAPNDRDRGPKNTEAFF.

The rearrangement uses TRBV7-2 and TRBJ2-7; D may be TRBD1 (5 bases). V was shortened by 4 bases and J by 0 bases, with 16 bases between the two germline ends. This CDR3 has 16 residues. Germline lookup yields CDR1 SGHTA and CDR2 FQGNSA. CDR3 protein: CASSWGYPGYSYEQYF. Written as DNA, the CDR3 is TGTGCCAGCAGCTGGGGCTATCCGGGTTACTCCTACGAGCAGTACTTC.

The genes are TRBV29-1 and TRBJ1-1; perhaps TRBD1 as D (5 bases). Trimming pared 6 bases from V and 10 bases from J, leaving 21 bases between. This CDR3 is built from 13 residues. The germline V gene has CDR1 SQVTM and CDR2 ANQGSEA. The CDR3 sequence: CSVEVAGILGAFF. In DNA, the CDR3 is TGCAGCGTCGAGGTTGCAGGGATTTTGGGAGCTTTCTTT.

This clone was counted between two and nine times. The chain has TRBV29-1 and TRBJ2-5; maybe TRBD1 (6 bases). The germline V gene has CDR1 SQVTM and CDR2 ANQGSEA. CDR3 length equals 15 residues. The V end lost 4 bases, the J end lost 4 bases, and 19 bases lay between the germline ends. The CDR3, as DNA: TGCAGCGTTGGACAAGGGAGCAGGGGCCCAGAGACCCAGTACTTC. Translated: CSVGQGSRGPETQYF. Supplemented by reference TRBV29-1 and TRBJ2-5, the full variable domain reads SAVISQKPSRDICQRGTSLTIQCQVDSQVTMMFWYRQQPGQSLTLIATANQGSEATYESGFVIDKFPISRPNLTFSTLTVSNMSPEDSSIYLCSVGQGSRGPETQYFGPGTRLLVL.

J is TRBJ1-1 and V is TRBV28; D uncertain. V lost 3 bases and J 1 base, leaving 15 bases between the germline ends. The V gene's germline CDR1 is MDHEN and CDR2 SYDVKM. The CDR3 is 16 amino acids. In DNA form, the CDR3 reads TGTGCCAGCAGTTTCCATCGAGCCTGCCCGAACACTGAAGCTTTCTTT. Protein: CASSFHRACPNTEAFF.

This chain uses TRBV29-1 with TRBJ2-3; tentative D call: TRBD2 (6 bases). CDR3 length: 14 amino acids. The V gene's germline CDR1 is SQVTM and CDR2 ANQGSEA. The V and J ends lost 4 bases and 4 bases respectively, with 15 bases between them. CDR3 sequence (DNA): TGCAGCGTTGTTATTGTGGGGAGGTCAGATACGCAGTATTTT. Its translation is CSVVIVGRSDTQYF.

This chain links TRBV2 with TRBJ2-2; perhaps TRBD2 as D (6 bases). The V end was cut by 10 bases, the J end by 3 bases, with 12 bases between. This CDR3 has 13 amino acids. The germline V gene has CDR1 SNHLY and CDR2 FYNNEI. The CDR3 spells CATRIADTGELFF. The CDR3 DNA sequence: TGTGCCACCCGGATAGCGGACACCGGGGAGCTGTTTTTT.

This clone showed up just a few times. The chain uses TRBV2 and TRBJ2-5; D may be TRBD1 (5 bases). The CDR3 contains 14 residues. Trimming stripped 7 bases from V and 3 bases from J, with 15 bases between. Germline CDR1 and CDR2: SNHLY and FYNNEI. DNA for the CDR3: TGTGCCAGCATGGGCAAAGGGGATGAAGAGACCCAGTACTTC. Protein product: CASMGKGDEETQYF.

The J gene is TRBJ1-2, the V gene TRBV28, with unresolved D. V was pared by 3 bases and J by 4 bases, with 15 bases between. The CDR3 is 15 residues long. Germline V lookup: CDR1 MDHEN, CDR2 SYDVKM. The chain's CDR3 is CASSFYSQNLYGYTF. CDR3 sequence (DNA): TGTGCCAGCAGTTTTTACAGCCAGAACCTCTATGGCTACACCTTC.

The CDR3: CASSQAPSRGPYEQYF. For the CDR3, the DNA is TGCGCCAGCAGCCAAGCCCCATCGAGGGGGCCCTACGAGCAGTACTTC. J is TRBJ2-7 and V is TRBV4-1; 7 nucleotides line up with TRBD1. The CDR3 is made up of 16 amino acids. Germline assignment: CDR1 MGHRA and CDR2 YSYEKL. V shed 1 base and J 2 bases; nucleotides not matched to a gene: 8.

This clone has more than one count but fewer than ten. This rearrangement joins TRBV14 to TRBJ1-2; 7 nucleotides line up with TRBD1. Trimming at V came to 1 base and at J to 3 bases, leaving 11 bases not matched to a gene. Germline V gene lookup returns CDR1 SGHDN and CDR2 FVKESK. The CDR3 is made up of 17 amino acids. The CDR3: CASSQGPRQGAYYGYTF. The CDR3 DNA reads as TGTGCCAGCAGCCAAGGTCCTCGACAGGGAGCCTACTATGGCTACACCTTC.

The V and J genes are TRBV6-1 and TRBJ1-5, with TRBD1 matching 9 bases. V was clipped by 2 bases and J by 6 bases; unmatched bases: 8. The CDR3 is 16 amino acids. Germline CDR1 and CDR2: MNHNS and SASEGT. CDR3 region: CASSETGTGQGQPQHF. As DNA, the CDR3 is TGTGCCAGCAGTGAAACCGGGACAGGGCAAGGTCAGCCCCAGCATTTT.

V gene TRBV5-8 combines with J gene TRBJ1-1; D is unclear. Germline CDR1 reads SGHTS; CDR2 reads YDEGEE. The germline V and J ends were trimmed by 5 bases and 7 bases, with 21 bases remaining between them. The CDR3 extends over 15 amino acids. CDR3 sequence (DNA): TGTGCCAGCAGTAATCAGGACTCTCAATTTGGTGAAGCTTTCTTT. This translates into CASSNQDSQFGEAFF.

V gene TRBV29-1 combines with J gene TRBJ2-1, with D possibly TRBD1 on 6 matching bases. The CDR3 length is 14 residues. The V end lost 4 bases, the J end lost 1 base, and 11 bases lay between the germline ends. Germline V CDR1 and CDR2: SQVTM, ANQGSEA. The CDR3 nucleotides read TGCAGCGTTGGGGGGCAGGGTTCCTACAATGAGCAGTTCTTC. It encodes CSVGGQGSYNEQFF.

The chain has TRBV5-1 and TRBJ1-4, with D uncertain. This CDR3 comprises 21 residues. Per the germline V gene, CDR1 is SGHRS and CDR2 is YFSETQ. V shed 1 base and J shed 8 bases, with 33 bases lying between them. The CDR3 loop reads CASSLNPRAGGSLGGIEKLFF. In DNA, the CDR3 is TGCGCCAGCAGCTTGAACCCTCGGGCAGGTGGCTCCCTAGGCGGGATAGAAAAACTGTTTTTT. Full variable domain (remainder filled in from reference TRBV5-1 and TRBJ1-4): KAGVTQTPRYLIKTRGQQVTLSCSPISGHRSVSWYQQTPGQGLQFLFEYFSETQRNKGNFPGRFSGRQFSNSRSEMNVSTLELGDSALYLCASSLNPRAGGSLGGIEKLFFGSGTQLSVL.

The chain joins TRBV27 to TRBJ1-1; the D gene is possibly TRBD1 (5 bases). Trimming removed 5 bases from V and 6 bases from J, with 25 bases in between. Germline loops: CDR1 MNHEY, CDR2 SMNVEV (reference sequence). The CDR3 loop spans 17 amino acids. CDR3 nucleotides: TGTGCCAGCAGTCCACACGGAGAAGGGGATCTGAGATCTGAAGCTTTCTTT. It specifies CASSPHGEGDLRSEAFF.

Comments on this clone: The conserved closing phenylalanine or tryptophan is absent in this CDR3, likely reflecting a read error. The chain combines TRBV6-1 with TRBJ1-2; possibly TRBD1 for D (6 bases). Germline CDR1 reads MNHNS; CDR2 reads SASEGT. CDR3 length: 14 residues. Between the trimmed V and J ends, which lost 4 bases and 7 bases, there was a span of 16 bases. CDR3 sequence reads: CASSAQGGACGYTL. CDR3 bases: TGTGCCAGCAGTGCCCAAGGGGGGGCCTGTGGCTACACCCTC.

This clone was seen a single time. V is TRBV4-2 and J is TRBJ1-2, with 12 bases fitting TRBD1. J lost 8 bases, V lost 0 bases, and 10 bases had no gene match. The CDR3 extends over 17 amino acids. Germline V lookup: CDR1 LGHNA, CDR2 YNFKEQ. CDR3 nucleotides: TGTGCCAGCAGCCAAGAACCTCCGGGACAGGGGGCGAGGGGCTACACCTTC. Encoded protein: CASSQEPPGQGARGYTF.

V and J are TRBV7-3 and TRBJ2-7, with TRBD1 matching over 8 bases. Losses at the gene ends were 1 base for V and 5 bases for J; bases not matched to a gene: 31. The CDR3 is 23 amino acids. Germline CDR1 is SGHTA and CDR2 is FQGTGA. Here the CDR3 reads CASSLSSGEGGQDRCTDRNEQYF. Here the CDR3 DNA reads TGTGCCAGCAGCTTAAGTAGTGGGGAAGGGGGACAGGACCGCTGTACCGACCGAAACGAGCAGTACTTC.

CDR3 bases: TGTGCCAGCAGCTCTGGACAGGGATCGGATGAGCAGTTCTTC. It encodes CASSSGQGSDEQFF. The gene calls are TRBV11-3 and TRBJ2-1; TRBD1 aligns across 8 bases. The CDR3 has 14 residues. The V and J ends lost 4 bases and 8 bases, in that order; junction bases with no gene match: 7. Looked up from germline, CDR1 is SGHNT and CDR2 is YENEEA.

This clone was seen a handful of times. The rearrangement uses TRBV2 and TRBJ2-5; TRBD2 is a possible D gene (5 bases). CDR1 SNHLY and CDR2 FYNNEI come from the germline V gene. The CDR3 is made up of 15 amino acids. Between the trimmed V and J ends, which lost 6 bases and 2 bases, there was a span of 16 bases. The CDR3 DNA is TGTGCCAGCAGCCCGACGGGGATCCTACAAGAGACCCAGTACTTC. It yields the protein CASSPTGILQETQYF.

The CDR3 region is CASSQSRRVTNEKLFF. The CDR3, as DNA: TGTGCCAGTAGCCAGTCCAGGCGGGTAACTAATGAAAAACTGTTTTTT. V gene TRBV19 combines with J gene TRBJ1-4; D remains ambiguous. With 6 bases removed from V and 1 base from J, the gap between germline ends came to 15 bases. The CDR3 consists of 16 residues. Germline CDR1 is LNHDA and CDR2 is SQIVND (reference sequence). Full variable domain (missing parts from reference TRBV19 and TRBJ1-4): DGGITQSPKYLFRKEGQNVTLSCEQNLNHDAMYWYRQDPGQGLRLIYYSQIVNDFQKGDIAEGYSVSREKKESFPLTVTSAQKNPTAFYLCASSQSRRVTNEKLFFGSGTQLSVL.